This entry lists 5 T cell receptor beta chains sequenced from one sample in a study of blood T cells in healthy people across ages (dated by TCRdb to the mid-2010s). The library was made by 5' RACE. A second PCR of 7 to 11 cycles was run with a J-beta primer mix and a sample-barcoded 5' primer. TCRdb reworked the public reads: Q25 trimming with fastp, MiXCR clone assembly, productive beta chains retained. Entries that share a CDR3 protein sequence are merged under the most common genes and DNA. Here the sample has around 1,900,000 distinct CDR3 sequences; about two fifths occur a single time. The top ten clonotypes cover 23% of the sample. Material: blood. These receptors came from a human donor in good health.

The chain is built from TRBV15 and TRBJ1-5, with a possible D match to TRBD1 (6 bases). The CDR3 is made up of 12 amino acids. Germline V gene lookup returns CDR1 LNHNV and CDR2 YYDKDF (reference sequence). Trimming cost V 1 base and J 9 bases, with 7 bases left between them. In nucleotides, the CDR3 is TGTGCCACCAGCAGAGTGACAGGGCCCCAGCATTTT. Protein product: CATSRVTGPQHF.

The sample holds a few counts of this clonotype. V is TRBV28 and J is TRBJ2-5, with TRBD1 as a possible D gene (5 bases). Judging by the DNA end, TRBJ2-7 fits better; the J call may be wrong. CDR1 and CDR2 (germline): MDHEN, SYDVKM. The CDR3 has 13 residues. CDR3 DNA sequence: TGTGCCAGCGGATGGACACCGACCTACGAGCAGTACTTC. Amino acid sequence: CASGWTPTYEQYF.

This clonotype occurred a few times. The chain employs TRBV29-1 and TRBJ2-7, with 10 bases fitting TRBD1. Germline V gives CDR1 SQVTM, CDR2 ANQGSEA. This CDR3 is 14 amino acids long. The junction had 5 bases not matched to a gene; V was cut back by 3 bases and J by 3 bases. The CDR3 DNA is TGCAGCGTTGAGGGGACAGGGGACTTCTACGAGCAGTACTTC. It is translated as CSVEGTGDFYEQYF.

This clonotype showed up just a few times. This chain links TRBV20-1 with TRBJ2-1; D is perhaps TRBD2 (6 bases). V lost 5 bases and J 6 bases, leaving 11 bases between the germline ends. The CDR3 covers 12 residues. In germline, CDR1 is DFQATT, CDR2 SNEGSKA (reference sequence). In nucleotides, the CDR3 is TGCAGTGCTCCTCGGGGGTCCAATGAGCAGTTCTTC. Residues: CSAPRGSNEQFF.

This clonotype was counted between two and nine times. V and J are TRBV20-1 and TRBJ1-6, with D perhaps TRBD1 (5 bases). CDR3 length: 13 residues. Trimming cost V 6 bases and J 10 bases, with 16 bases left between them. Looked up from germline, CDR1 is DFQATT and CDR2 is SNEGSKA (reference sequence). The CDR3 DNA follows: TGCAGTGCCCTGTCCCAGGGAAACTCACCCCTCCACTTT. Its translation: CSALSQGNSPLHF.